A selection of T cell receptor beta chains follows, all from one sample in a study of low-dose radiotherapy and immunotherapy resistance in tumors. TCRdb processed the reads anew with MiXCR; each CDR3 protein has one entry. The sample shows around 80,000 distinct CDR3 sequences, less than 20% of them seen only once. The material sequenced was PBMCs, taken after low-dose radiotherapy plus immunotherapy. The receptors were sampled from a male donor with prostate cancer. The CDR3 runs from the conserved cysteine through the conserved F or W. D genes are given only for firm matches. Clone size is stated in some rows and not others, as once, few, many or a class when expanded.

j_gene	d_gene	len	v_gene	abundance	CDR3aa	CDR3nt
TRBJ2-1	NA	13	TRBV5-1	many	CASRSMSSNEQFF	TGCGCCAGCAGGTCGATGTCCAGCAATGAGCAGTTCTTC
TRBJ2-6	NA	15	TRBV3-1	few	CASSQAGAGANVLTF	TGTGCCAGCAGCCAAGCAGGGGCTGGGGCCAACGTCCTGACTTTC
TRBJ1-5	NA	13	TRBV30	many	CAWSFGGKQPQHF	TGTGCCTGGAGTTTCGGGGGTAAACAGCCCCAGCATTTT
TRBJ2-2	TRBD2	15	TRBV4-1	many	CASSQLAGGSGELFF	TGCGCCAGCAGCCAACTAGCGGGAGGCTCCGGGGAGCTGTTTTTT
TRBJ1-3	NA	13	TRBV12-3/TRBV12-4	many	CASSLSSGNTIYF	TGTGCCAGCTCTTTGAGCTCTGGAAACACCATATATTTT
TRBJ1-5	NA	16	TRBV19	many	CASKVQGTDSNQPQHF	TGTGCCTCAAAGGTCCAAGGGACCGATAGCAATCAGCCCCAGCATTTT
TRBJ1-1	NA	14	TRBV3-1	NA	CASSPLGGETEAFF	TGTGCCAGCAGCCCTCTGGGGGGGGAAACTGAAGCTTTCTTT
TRBJ2-3	NA	15	TRBV29-1	many	CSVPLSGRRTDTQYF	TGCAGCGTCCCGTTATCGGGGAGGCGCACAGATACGCAGTATTTT
TRBJ2-2	TRBD1	15	TRBV19	many	CASSTGTGNTGELFF	TGTGCCAGTAGTACCGGGACAGGAAACACCGGGGAGCTGTTTTTT
TRBJ2-1	TRBD2	16	TRBV20-1	many	CSAGMPTSGAYNEQFF	TGCAGTGCTGGAATGCCAACTAGCGGAGCCTACAATGAGCAGTTCTTC
TRBJ2-1	NA	15	TRBV27	many	CASSKTSDPYNEQFF	TGTGCCAGCAGCAAAACTAGTGACCCCTACAATGAGCAGTTCTTC
TRBJ1-4	NA	16	TRBV28	few	CASSPLVSGENEKLFF	TGTGCCAGCAGTCCCCTCGTATCAGGAGAAAATGAAAAACTGTTTTTT
TRBJ2-3	TRBD1	17	TRBV18	many	CASSSTGTGRGTDTQYF	TGTGCCAGCTCATCTACCGGGACAGGGCGTGGGACAGATACGCAGTATTTT
TRBJ2-7	NA	11	TRBV2	many	CASSTGREQYF	TGTGCCAGCAGTACAGGGCGTGAGCAGTACTTC
TRBJ2-1	TRBD2	14	TRBV5-6	many	CASSLTSGRGEQFF	TGTGCCAGCAGCTTAACTAGCGGGCGAGGTGAGCAGTTCTTC
TRBJ2-7	NA	11	TRBV20-1	many	CSAGPRHEQYF	TGCAGTGCTGGGCCGCGGCACGAGCAGTACTTC
TRBJ2-6	NA	17	TRBV6-2/TRBV6-3	many	CASSGGHLTSGANVLTF	TGTGCCAGCAGTGGAGGGCATCTAACCTCTGGGGCCAACGTCCTGACTTTC
TRBJ2-2	NA	13	TRBV29-1	many	CGLPDANTGELFF	TGTGGACTACCTGACGCGAACACCGGGGAGCTGTTTTTT
TRBJ1-4	TRBD1	14	TRBV28	many	CASSATGYGEKLFF	TGTGCCAGCAGTGCGACAGGGTACGGTGAAAAACTGTTTTTT
TRBJ2-2	NA	13	TRBV2	NA	CASSEQNTGELFF	TGTGCCAGCAGTGAACAGAACACCGGGGAGCTGTTTTTT
TRBJ2-1	NA	14	TRBV28	NA	CASSLSLAGWEQFF	TGTGCCAGCAGTTTATCCCTAGCCGGTTGGGAGCAGTTCTTC
TRBJ2-7	NA	13	TRBV27	many	CASSHQRTGEQYF	TGTGCCAGCAGCCACCAGAGGACGGGGGAGCAGTACTTC
TRBJ2-2	TRBD2	15	TRBV4-3	many	CASSPGGAFTGELFF	TGCGCCAGCAGCCCGGGGGGGGCGTTTACCGGGGAGCTGTTTTTT
TRBJ2-1	TRBD2	14	TRBV6-2/TRBV6-3	NA	CASRASGAYNEQFF	TGTGCCAGCCGGGCTAGCGGGGCCTACAATGAGCAGTTCTTC
TRBJ1-6	TRBD1	14	TRBV12-3/TRBV12-4	many	CASSRTGGNSPLHF	TGTGCCAGCAGCCGTACAGGGGGCAATTCACCCCTCCACTTT
TRBJ1-4	TRBD1	15	TRBV4-1	many	CASSQGDRGHEKLFF	TGCGCCAGCAGCCAAGGGGACAGGGGGCACGAAAAACTGTTTTTT